Described below is a single T cell receptor (beta chain) sequence and its context. Antigen unknown. In TCRdb, the reads were re-called with MiXCR into one record per CDR3 protein. The table lists around 530,000 distinct CDR3 sequences, about 26% of them singletons. The CDR3 spans 16 residues. Germline CDR1 and CDR2: MNHEY and SVGEGT. V lost 7 bases, J lost 5 bases, and 12 bases stayed unmatched. The data belong to a study of T cell repertoires in cytomegalovirus infection. Study-wide findings and caveats: Cumulative public TCR beta family frequency identified CMV carriers with the relevant HLA.

Specimen: PBMCs. This TCR was recovered from a human donor in good health (CMV status not recorded). Some clones in this sample may be carry-over from other donors' samples. The rearrangement links TRBV6-2 or TRBV6-3 to TRBJ2-7, with TRBD2 matching over 12 bases. The CDR3, as DNA: TGTGCCAGCACCAGGACTAGCGGGAACCTTGGGGACGAGCAGTACTTC. Translating it yields CASTRTSGNLGDEQYF.